This entry lists 26 T cell receptor beta chains sequenced from one sample in a study of TIL therapy for anti-PD-1-resistant metastatic lung cancer. The libraries were made with immunoSEQ v3. Method: immunoSEQ multiplex PCR; TCRdb's copy keeps in-frame clones and lacks some. There are about 60,000 clones in the sample; around 68% occur only once, and 5.5% to 8.5% lies in the top ten. Time point specified: pre-treatment sample, taken before nivolumab and TIL therapy. This specimen consisted of blood, obtained at baseline. The source of these receptors is a person aged 25-85 years with non-small cell lung cancer.

The rearrangement uses TRBV18 and TRBJ1-1, with TRBD1 identical over 7 bases. From germline, CDR1 is KGHSH and CDR2 LQKENI. The trim removed 5 bases at V and 1 base at J, leaving 1 base unmatched. CDR3 length: 13 amino acids. CDR3 sequence (DNA): TGTGCCAGCTCAGGACAGGCGAACACTGAAGCTTTCTTT. Amino acid sequence: CASSGQANTEAFF.

This clone appeared a single time. V is TRBV11-2 and J is TRBJ1-5, with 11 nucleotides matching TRBD1. Unmatched junction bases numbered 5, after V lost 1 base and J lost 6 bases. CDR3 length equals 16 residues. Germline CDR1 reads SGHAT; CDR2 reads FQNNGV. This chain's CDR3 is CASSLGTGGGGQPQHF. As DNA, the CDR3 is TGTGCCAGCAGCTTAGGGACAGGGGGCGGAGGTCAGCCCCAGCATTTT.

This clone was picked up one time. The chain joins TRBV5-4 to TRBJ2-3; the D is unclear. V lost 3 bases, J lost 9 bases, and 11 bases lay in between. From germline, CDR1 is SGHNT and CDR2 YYREEE (reference sequence). The CDR3 runs to 12 residues. As DNA, the CDR3 is TGTGCCAGCAGCTCAACTGAAAGGACGCAGTATTTT. The encoded protein is CASSSTERTQYF.

This sequence joins TRBV2 and TRBJ2-3; D ambiguous. This CDR3 has 13 residues. Trimming pared 8 bases from V and 4 bases from J, leaving 13 bases between. CDR1 is SNHLY and CDR2 is FYNNEI in the germline V gene. The chain's CDR3 is CASGSGVSDTQYF. The DNA for the CDR3 is TGTGCCAGCGGATCCGGAGTCTCAGATACGCAGTATTTT.

The chain uses TRBV20-1 and TRBJ1-1, with a tentative D call TRBD1 (6 bases). CDR1 DFQATT and CDR2 SNEGSKA come from the germline V gene (reference sequence). The CDR3 spans 11 residues. CDR3 region: CSGGQGLKAFF. CDR3 sequence (DNA): TGCAGCGGGGGGCAGGGTCTCAAAGCTTTCTTT.

This chain links TRBV19 with TRBJ2-3; 14 bases line up with TRBD2. Germline V lookup: CDR1 LNHDA, CDR2 SQIVND (reference sequence). This CDR3 comprises 17 residues. Trimming took 3 bases from V and 4 from J; bases not matched to a gene: 6. The CDR3 protein is CASSILGTSGSPDTQYF. CDR3 DNA sequence: TGTGCCAGTAGTATCCTGGGGACTAGCGGGAGCCCAGATACGCAGTATTTT.

The V call is TRBV10-2, the J call TRBJ2-5; 8 nucleotides agree with TRBD2. The CDR3 consists of 13 residues. V trimming: 5 bases; J trimming: 3 bases; junction bases outside the gene matches: 2. Germline CDR1 WSHSY, CDR2 SAAADI. The CDR3 region has the DNA TGCGCCAGCAGTATACTAGCGGAAGAGACCCAGTACTTC. As protein: CASSILAEETQYF.

The gene calls are TRBV2 and TRBJ1-2, with D uncertain. Germline V gene data show CDR1 as SNHLY and CDR2 as FYNNEI. CDR3 size: 13 residues. The V end lost 7 bases, the J end lost 4 bases, and 13 bases lay between the germline ends. Here the CDR3 reads CASTDEKRYGYTF. In DNA, the CDR3 is TGTGCCAGCACGGACGAAAAACGCTATGGCTACACCTTC.

This sequence joins TRBV7-8 and TRBJ2-7; D gene uncertain. Germline V gene data show CDR1 as SGHVS and CDR2 as FQNEAQ. With 5 bases removed from V and 3 bases from J, the gap between germline ends came to 8 bases. This CDR3 has 12 residues. This CDR3 is CASSPLGYEQYF. The DNA for the CDR3 is TGTGCCAGCAGCCCCCTAGGCTACGAGCAGTACTTC.

V usage is TRBV23-1 and J usage is TRBJ2-7; D uncertain. TRBV23-1 is designated an ORF whose function remains uncertain. Trimming removed 9 bases at V and 3 bases at J, with 9 bases between. The CDR3 is 11 residues long. CDR3 coding DNA: TGCGCCAGGCTCTCCCTCTACGAGCAGTACTTC. Protein: CARLSLYEQYF.

This CDR3 is CAWSVKAAQYF. The DNA of the CDR3 is TGTGCCTGGAGTGTAAAGGCTGCGCAGTACTTC. This sequence joins TRBV30 and TRBJ2-7; D is undetermined. The CDR3 totals 11 residues. Germline V gives CDR1 GTSNPN, CDR2 SVGIG (reference sequence). Trimming pared 0 bases from V and 9 bases from J, leaving 9 bases between.

The rearrangement joins TRBV20-1 to TRBJ2-7, with unresolved D. Trimming took off 6 bases at V and 2 bases at J, with 8 bases between the two ends. This CDR3 has 11 amino acids. Per the germline V gene, CDR1 is DFQATT and CDR2 is SNEGSKA (reference sequence). In nucleotides, the CDR3 is TGCAGTGCAACGAAGACCTACGAGCAGTACTTC. Translating it yields CSATKTYEQYF.

The rearrangement links TRBV27 to TRBJ2-1; TRBD2 might be the D (5 bases). The V end was cut by 2 bases, the J end by 6 bases, with 17 bases between. Germline V gene data show CDR1 as MNHEY and CDR2 as SMNVEV (reference sequence). The CDR3 length is 16 residues. The DNA for the CDR3 is TGTGCCAGCAGTTTAATGGGCACCTCGGGGTTCAATGAGCAGTTCTTC. Residues: CASSLMGTSGFNEQFF.

The chain uses TRBV10-1 and TRBJ2-7; 10 bases map to TRBD2. J was trimmed by 1 base and V by 8 bases; bases with no gene match: 17. Germline V gene sequence: CDR1 WNHNN, CDR2 SYGVQD (reference sequence). The CDR3 is 18 amino acids. The CDR3 here is CASGNRMDGLAESYEQYF. Written as DNA, the CDR3 is TGCGCCAGCGGAAACCGAATGGACGGACTAGCGGAGTCCTACGAGCAGTACTTC.

This chain uses TRBV6-5 with TRBJ1-3; D is uncertain. CDR1 and CDR2 (germline): MNHEY, SVGAGI. The length of the CDR3 is 14 residues. The germline V and J ends were trimmed by 6 bases and 0 bases, with 9 bases remaining between them. The CDR3 sequence is CASRDSYSGNTIYF. DNA for the CDR3: TGTGCCAGCAGGGACTCGTACTCTGGAAACACCATATATTTT.

This clone came up a few times. J is TRBJ2-1 and V is TRBV6-1, with D possibly TRBD2 on 5 matching bases. From germline, CDR1 is MNHNS and CDR2 SASEGT. The CDR3 covers 13 residues. Trimming removed 4 bases from V and 9 bases from J, with 13 bases in between. CDR3: CASSAIQGLEQFF. CDR3 sequence (DNA): TGTGCCAGCAGTGCGATACAAGGACTTGAGCAGTTCTTC.

The V gene is TRBV9, the J gene TRBJ2-5, with TRBD2 matching over 9 bases. Germline-derived CDR1 and CDR2 are SGDLS and YYNGEE. J gave up 4 bases and V 0 bases, and 7 bases lay outside the gene matches. CDR3 length equals 16 residues. The CDR3: CASSVAIDSGGETQYF. CDR3 bases: TGTGCCAGCAGCGTAGCTATAGATAGCGGGGGAGAGACCCAGTACTTC.

The chain couples TRBV19 to TRBJ1-3, with D unclear. This CDR3 is built from 14 residues. Germline V gene data show CDR1 as LNHDA and CDR2 as SQIVND (reference sequence). Trimming removed 5 bases from V and 0 bases from J, with 8 bases in between. The CDR3 nucleotides read TGTGCCAGTAGTGTCCAGAGCTCTGGAAACACCATATATTTT. It is translated as CASSVQSSGNTIYF.

This clone was recorded a few times. The chain recombines TRBV7-3 with TRBJ2-3, with 9 bases that match TRBD2. The V gene's germline CDR1 is SGHTA and CDR2 FQGTGA. CDR3 size: 15 residues. Germline trimming cut 3 bases from V and 2 bases from J; bases unmatched to any gene: 3. Here the CDR3 DNA reads TGTGCCAGCAGCTTCCTAGCGGGGAACACAGATACGCAGTATTTT. Translation gives CASSFLAGNTDTQYF.

The V gene is TRBV11-3, the J gene TRBJ1-2; TRBD1 matches at 11 bases. V was clipped by 5 bases and J by 3 bases; unmatched bases: 14. Germline V CDR1 and CDR2: SGHNT, YENEEA. This CDR3 is 18 amino acids long. The CDR3: CASSRTGTGGPSYYGYTF. CDR3 nucleotides: TGTGCCAGCAGCCGAACCGGGACAGGGGGTCCTTCCTACTATGGCTACACCTTC.

The J gene is TRBJ1-2, the V gene TRBV4-1; D is perhaps TRBD1 (5 bases). CDR1 MGHRA and CDR2 YSYEKL come from the germline V gene. Trimming shortened V by 2 bases and J by 4 bases, and 20 bases separated the two germline ends. This CDR3 spans 17 amino acids. This CDR3 reads CASSQQRGQGKFYGYTF. As DNA, the CDR3 is TGCGCCAGCAGCCAACAACGTGGGCAGGGAAAGTTCTATGGCTACACCTTC.

The J gene is TRBJ1-3, the V gene TRBV28, with D maybe TRBD1 (5 bases). The CDR3 covers 13 residues. Trimming pared 4 bases from V and 2 bases from J, leaving 6 bases between. Germline CDR1 MDHEN, CDR2 SYDVKM. The CDR3 is CASSWGTGNTIYF. For the CDR3, the DNA is TGTGCCAGCAGTTGGGGGACTGGAAACACCATATATTTT.

This chain links TRBV7-2 with TRBJ2-3, with unresolved D. The CDR3 totals 12 residues. CDR1 is SGHTA, CDR2 FQGNSA, per germline. V lost 6 bases and J 4 bases, leaving 8 bases between the germline ends. The CDR3 bases are TGTGCCAGCAGGAGAGGCCCAGATACGCAGTATTTT. Translated, it gives CASRRGPDTQYF.

This clone has only a few counts. The rearrangement joins TRBV30 to TRBJ1-1; a possible D gene is TRBD1 (6 bases). Per the germline V gene, CDR1 is GTSNPN and CDR2 is SVGIG (reference sequence). The germline V and J ends were trimmed by 2 bases and 3 bases, with 10 bases remaining between them. The CDR3 consists of 13 residues. CDR3 protein: CAWSYGGHTEAFF. As DNA, the CDR3 is TGTGCCTGGAGTTATGGGGGGCACACTGAAGCTTTCTTT.

This chain links TRBV19 with TRBJ1-5, with 8 positions matching TRBD1. The germline CDR1 and CDR2 sequences are LNHDA and SQIVND (reference sequence). CDR3 length equals 15 residues. The ends lost 2 bases at V and 3 bases at J; junction bases unmatched: 3. The CDR3, as DNA: TGTGCCAGTAGTATAAGGGACAGGAACAATCAGCCCCAGCATTTT. This translates into CASSIRDRNNQPQHF. Filled out from reference TRBV19 and TRBJ1-5, the complete variable domain reads DGGITQSPKYLFRKEGQNVTLSCEQNLNHDAMYWYRQDPGQGLRLIYYSQIVNDFQKGDIAEGYSVSREKKESFPLTVTSAQKNPTAFYLCASSIRDRNNQPQHFGDGTRLSIL.

This chain links TRBV7-9 with TRBJ1-4; possibly TRBD1 for D (5 bases). V was shortened by 6 bases and J by 8 bases, with 19 bases between the two germline ends. Germline CDR1 reads SEHNR; CDR2 reads FQNEAQ (reference sequence). CDR3 length: 15 residues. In DNA form, the CDR3 reads TGTGCCAGCAGACCCGGACGGGGACTGCGGGAAAAACTGTTTTTT. Protein sequence: CASRPGRGLREKLFF. Looking up the rest from reference TRBV7-9 and TRBJ1-4 gives the full variable domain: DTGVSQNPRHKITKRGQNVTFRCDPISEHNRLYWYRQTLGQGPEFLTYFQNEAQLEKSRLLSDRFSAERPKGSFSTLEIQRTEQGDSAMYLCASRPGRGLREKLFFGSGTQLSVL.